This TCR beta chain emerged from a study of blood T cell repertoires in COVID-19. Looking at the study overall: Specimens from acute and convalescent COVID-19 originated in the United States, Italy and Spain.

Germline V gives CDR1 SGHNT, CDR2 YYREEE (reference sequence). This CDR3 has 16 residues. J lost 7 bases, V lost 6 bases, and 17 bases had no gene match. Clones were sequenced by immunoSEQ multiplex PCR, and TCRdb holds only the in-frame ones, with some missing. This table holds 130,000 or so clones, approximately 80% found once. This clone was observed a few times. The chain joins TRBV5-4 to TRBJ1-2, with 8 bases lining up with TRBD1. Sequencing input: peripheral blood. The clonotype comes from an older woman with acute or convalescent COVID-19. The CDR3 spells CASTNTLIQGVAGYTF. CDR3 DNA: TGTGCCAGCACCAACACCCTTATACAGGGGGTCGCTGGCTACACCTTC.